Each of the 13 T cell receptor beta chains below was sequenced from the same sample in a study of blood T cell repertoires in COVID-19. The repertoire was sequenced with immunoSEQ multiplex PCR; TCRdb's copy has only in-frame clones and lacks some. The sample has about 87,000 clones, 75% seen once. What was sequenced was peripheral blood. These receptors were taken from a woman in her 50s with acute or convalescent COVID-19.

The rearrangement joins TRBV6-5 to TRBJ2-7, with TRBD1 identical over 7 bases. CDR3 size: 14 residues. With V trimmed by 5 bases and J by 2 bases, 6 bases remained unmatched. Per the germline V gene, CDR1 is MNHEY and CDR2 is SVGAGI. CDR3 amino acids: CASSPGDSTYEQYF. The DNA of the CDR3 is TGTGCCAGCAGTCCTGGGGACAGCACCTACGAGCAGTACTTC.

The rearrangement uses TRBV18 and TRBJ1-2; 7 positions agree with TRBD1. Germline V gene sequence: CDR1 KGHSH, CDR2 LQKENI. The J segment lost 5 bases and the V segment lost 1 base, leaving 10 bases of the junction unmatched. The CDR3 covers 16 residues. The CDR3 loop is CASSPLAGGFSYGYTF. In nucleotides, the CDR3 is TGTGCCAGCTCACCACTAGCAGGGGGATTTTCGTATGGCTACACCTTC.

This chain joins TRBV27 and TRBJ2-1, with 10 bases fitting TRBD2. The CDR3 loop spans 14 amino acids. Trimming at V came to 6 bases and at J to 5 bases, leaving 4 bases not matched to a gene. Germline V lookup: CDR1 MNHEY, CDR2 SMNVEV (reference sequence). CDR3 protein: CASRRAGGDNEQFF. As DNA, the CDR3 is TGTGCCAGCAGAAGAGCGGGGGGGGACAATGAGCAGTTCTTC.

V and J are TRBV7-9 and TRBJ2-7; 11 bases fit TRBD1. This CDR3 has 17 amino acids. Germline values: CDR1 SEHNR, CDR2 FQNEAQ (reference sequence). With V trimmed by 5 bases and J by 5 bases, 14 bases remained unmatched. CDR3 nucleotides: TGTGCCAGCAGCAGAAATTTCCGGGACAGGGGGATCCACGAGCAGTACTTC. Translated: CASSRNFRDRGIHEQYF.

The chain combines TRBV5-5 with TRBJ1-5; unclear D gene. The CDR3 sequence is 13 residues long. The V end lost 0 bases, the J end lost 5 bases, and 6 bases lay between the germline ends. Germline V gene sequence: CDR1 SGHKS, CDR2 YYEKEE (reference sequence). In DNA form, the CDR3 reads TGTGCCAGCAGCTTGGCAGAAGATCAGCCCCAGCATTTT. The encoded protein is CASSLAEDQPQHF.

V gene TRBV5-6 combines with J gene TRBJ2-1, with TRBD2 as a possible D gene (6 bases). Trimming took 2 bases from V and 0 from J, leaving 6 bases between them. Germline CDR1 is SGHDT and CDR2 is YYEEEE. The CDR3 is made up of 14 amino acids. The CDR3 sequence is CASSFGGSYNEQFF. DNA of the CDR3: TGTGCCAGCAGCTTCGGGGGCTCCTACAATGAGCAGTTCTTC.

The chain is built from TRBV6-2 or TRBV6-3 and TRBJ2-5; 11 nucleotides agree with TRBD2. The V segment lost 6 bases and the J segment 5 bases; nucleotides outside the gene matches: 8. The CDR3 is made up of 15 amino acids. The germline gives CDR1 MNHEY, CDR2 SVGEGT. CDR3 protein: CASSISGGAGETQYF. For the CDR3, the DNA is TGTGCCAGCAGCATTAGCGGGGGGGCCGGGGAGACCCAGTACTTC.

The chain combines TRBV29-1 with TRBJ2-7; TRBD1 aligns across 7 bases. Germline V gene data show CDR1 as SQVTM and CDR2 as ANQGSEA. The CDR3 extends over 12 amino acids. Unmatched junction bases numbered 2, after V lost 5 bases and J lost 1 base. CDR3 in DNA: TGCAGCGTTCAGACAGGGTCCTACGAGCAGTACTTC. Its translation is CSVQTGSYEQYF.

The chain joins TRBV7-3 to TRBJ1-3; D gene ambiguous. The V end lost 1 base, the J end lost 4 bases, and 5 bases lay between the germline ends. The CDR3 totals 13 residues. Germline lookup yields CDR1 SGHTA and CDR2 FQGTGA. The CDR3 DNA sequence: TGTGCCAGCAGCTTAAGCGCCGGAAACACCATATATTTT. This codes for CASSLSAGNTIYF.

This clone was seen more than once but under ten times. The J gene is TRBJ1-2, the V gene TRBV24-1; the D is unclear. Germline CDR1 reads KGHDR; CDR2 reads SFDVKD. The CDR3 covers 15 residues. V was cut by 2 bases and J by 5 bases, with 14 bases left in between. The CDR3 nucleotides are TGTGCCACCAGTGATTCGATGAGAGCGGGGTATGGCTACACCTTC. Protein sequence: CATSDSMRAGYGYTF.

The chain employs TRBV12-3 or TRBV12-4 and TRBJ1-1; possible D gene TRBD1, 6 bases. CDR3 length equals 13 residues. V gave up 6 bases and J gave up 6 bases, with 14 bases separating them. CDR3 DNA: TGTGCCAGCAGACCCTCCGGGACACCTGAAGCTTTCTTT. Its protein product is CASRPSGTPEAFF.

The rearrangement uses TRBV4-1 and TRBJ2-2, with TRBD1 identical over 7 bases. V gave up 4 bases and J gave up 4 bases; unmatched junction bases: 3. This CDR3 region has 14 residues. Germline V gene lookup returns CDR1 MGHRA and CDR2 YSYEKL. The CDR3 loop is CASSPGQITGELFF. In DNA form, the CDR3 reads TGCGCCAGCAGCCCGGGACAGATCACCGGGGAGCTGTTTTTT.

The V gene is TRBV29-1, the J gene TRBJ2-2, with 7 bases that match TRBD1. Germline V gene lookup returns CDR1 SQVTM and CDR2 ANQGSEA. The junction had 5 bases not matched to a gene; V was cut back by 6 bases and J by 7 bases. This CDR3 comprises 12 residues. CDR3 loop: CSVGQVGGELFF. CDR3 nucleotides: TGCAGCGTAGGACAGGTCGGCGGGGAGCTGTTTTTT.